This T cell receptor (beta chain) derives from a study of T-cell memory formation after mild COVID-19. TCRdb processed the 5' RACE reads anew with MiXCR; each CDR3 protein has one entry. This table has about 470,000 distinct CDR3 sequences, about 23% appearing once. This clonotype was counted a few times. Specimen: PBMCs or a T cell subset sorted from them (not recorded which). The TCR originated in an adult woman who had mild COVID-19 (a few samples of this study predate the infection). Cell type and time point are not known.

The CDR3 loop is CASSFDRLEGNEQYF. Here the CDR3 DNA reads TGTGCCAGCAGCTTCGATCGACTAGAAGGCAACGAGCAGTACTTC. The gene calls are TRBV6-5 and TRBJ2-7, with D perhaps TRBD2 (6 bases). Between the trimmed V and J ends, which lost 6 bases and 5 bases, there was a span of 20 bases. Germline values: CDR1 MNHEY, CDR2 SVGAGI. The CDR3 contains 15 residues.